This T cell receptor (beta chain) comes out of a study of control samples from healthy donors and cancer patients. In germline, CDR1 is LGHDT, CDR2 YNNKEL (reference sequence). V was trimmed by 4 bases and J by 10 bases, leaving 16 bases between them. This CDR3 region has 13 residues. Some clones are missing from TCRdb's copy, which holds only in-frame ones; the method was immunoSEQ multiplex PCR. The repertoire holds about 190,000 clones, with about nine tenths as singletons. The chain combines TRBV3-1 (or the pseudogene TRBV3-2) with TRBJ1-1; possibly TRBD1 for D (5 bases). This receptor was taken from a man aged 25 to 40 in good health. The sequencing input was blood. The CDR3 is CASSPTGGTSAFF. The CDR3 DNA sequence: TGTGCCAGCAGCCCGACCGGGGGAACGTCAGCTTTCTTT.